This T cell receptor beta chain was found in a study of response to subunit inactivated influenza vaccine. This clonotype occurred many times. In TCRdb, the RT-PCR reads were re-called with MiXCR into one record per CDR3 protein. This sample has 450,000 to 500,000 distinct CDR3 sequences; roughly 11% occur once, and the top ten carry more than 10%. The sample here was PBMCs from blood, taken 40 to 50 days after vaccination. The sequence was collected from a man aged 50 to 60 who received an inactivated influenza vaccine.

The CDR3 sequence is CSVGYGPYEQYF. CDR3 DNA sequence: TGCAGCGTTGGCTACGGACCCTACGAGCAGTACTTC. V is TRBV29-1 and J is TRBJ2-7, with D unclear. Germline V CDR1 and CDR2: SQVTM, ANQGSEA. This CDR3 has 12 amino acids. V gave up 4 bases and J gave up 2 bases, with 9 bases separating them.